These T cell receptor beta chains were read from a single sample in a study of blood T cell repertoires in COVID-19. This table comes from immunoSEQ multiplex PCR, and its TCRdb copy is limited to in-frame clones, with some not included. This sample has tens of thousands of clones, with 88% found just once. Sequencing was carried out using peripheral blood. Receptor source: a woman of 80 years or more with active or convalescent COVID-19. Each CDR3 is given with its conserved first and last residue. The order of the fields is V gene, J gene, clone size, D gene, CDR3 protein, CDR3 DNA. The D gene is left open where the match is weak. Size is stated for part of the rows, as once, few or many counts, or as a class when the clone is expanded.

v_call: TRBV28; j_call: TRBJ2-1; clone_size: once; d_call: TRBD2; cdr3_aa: CASSLGSSGGGEQFF; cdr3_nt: TGTGCCAGCAGTTTAGGGTCTAGCGGGGGGGGTGAGCAGTTCTTC
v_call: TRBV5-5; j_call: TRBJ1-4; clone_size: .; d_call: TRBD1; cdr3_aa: CASSLRSQGGGEKLFF; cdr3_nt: TGTGCCAGCAGCTTGAGGAGTCAGGGGGGAGGTGAAAAACTGTTTTTT
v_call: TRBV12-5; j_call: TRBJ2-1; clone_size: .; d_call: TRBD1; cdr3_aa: CASGLDWDRDYNEQFF; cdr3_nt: TGTGCTAGTGGTTTGGACTGGGACAGGGATTACAATGAGCAGTTCTTC
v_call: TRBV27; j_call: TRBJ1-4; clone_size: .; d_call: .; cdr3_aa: CASSFKGFGEKLFF; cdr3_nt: TGTGCCAGCAGTTTTAAGGGGTTTGGAGAAAAACTGTTTTTT
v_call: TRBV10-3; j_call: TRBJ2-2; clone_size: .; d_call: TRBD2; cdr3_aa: CAIRTTSDTGELFF; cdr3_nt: TGTGCCATCAGGACTACTAGCGATACCGGGGAGCTGTTTTTT
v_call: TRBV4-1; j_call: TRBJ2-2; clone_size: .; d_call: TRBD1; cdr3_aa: CASSQPHRDRSFSGELFF; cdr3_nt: TGCGCCAGCAGCCAACCACACCGGGACAGGTCTTTTTCCGGGGAGCTGTTTTTT
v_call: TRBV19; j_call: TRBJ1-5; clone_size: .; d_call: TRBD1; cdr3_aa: CASSAGQGSNQPQHF; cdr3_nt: TGTGCCAGTAGTGCGGGACAGGGGAGCAATCAGCCCCAGCATTTT
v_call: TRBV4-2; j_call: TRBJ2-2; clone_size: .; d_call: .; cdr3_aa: CASSQESLSGELFF; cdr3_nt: TGTGCCAGCAGCCAAGAGTCCCTTTCCGGGGAGCTGTTTTTT
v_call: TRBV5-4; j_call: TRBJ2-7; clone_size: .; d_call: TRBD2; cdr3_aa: CASSLEGGTYEQYF; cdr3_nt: TGTGCCAGCAGCTTGGAGGGAGGGACCTACGAGCAGTACTTC
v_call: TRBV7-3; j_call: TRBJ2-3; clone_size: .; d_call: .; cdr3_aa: CASSLGSAVVQDTQYF; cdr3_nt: TGTGCCAGCAGCTTAGGTTCGGCGGTTGTTCAAGATACGCAGTATTTT
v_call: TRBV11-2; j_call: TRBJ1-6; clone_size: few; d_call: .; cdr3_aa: CASSLSLRESSYNSPLHF; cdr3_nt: TGTGCCAGCAGCTTAAGCTTACGGGAGAGCTCCTATAATTCACCCCTCCACTTT
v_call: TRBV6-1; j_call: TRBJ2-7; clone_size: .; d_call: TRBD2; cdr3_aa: CASSEVPSGGPSREQYF; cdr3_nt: TGTGCCAGCAGTGAAGTGCCTAGCGGGGGACCTTCTAGAGAGCAGTACTTC
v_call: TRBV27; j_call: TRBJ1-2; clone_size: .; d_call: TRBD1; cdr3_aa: CASSPTGGGGYGYTF; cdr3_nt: TGTGCCAGCAGCCCAACAGGGGGTGGCGGCTATGGCTACACCTTC
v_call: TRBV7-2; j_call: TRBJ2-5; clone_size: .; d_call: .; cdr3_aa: CASSLWTIETQYF; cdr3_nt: TGTGCCAGCAGCTTGTGGACTATAGAGACCCAGTACTTC
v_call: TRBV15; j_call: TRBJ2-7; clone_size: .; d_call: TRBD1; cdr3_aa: CATSRKPGQGFSEQYF; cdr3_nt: TGTGCCACCAGCAGGAAACCGGGACAGGGTTTCTCCGAGCAGTACTTC
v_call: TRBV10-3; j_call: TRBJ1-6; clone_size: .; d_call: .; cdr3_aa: CAISESITSPLHF; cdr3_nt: TGTGCCATCAGTGAGTCTATAACTTCTCCCCTCCACTTT
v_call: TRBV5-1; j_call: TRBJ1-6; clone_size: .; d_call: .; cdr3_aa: CASSTRLSSYNSPLHF; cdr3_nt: TGCGCCAGCAGCACCCGACTTAGCTCCTATAATTCACCCCTCCACTTT
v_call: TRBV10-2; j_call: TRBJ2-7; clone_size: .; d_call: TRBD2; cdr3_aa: CASSVAGGPYEQYF; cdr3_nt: TGCGCCAGCAGCGTAGCGGGGGGGCCCTACGAGCAGTACTTC
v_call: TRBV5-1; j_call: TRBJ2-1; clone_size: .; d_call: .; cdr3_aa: CASSLGTFRNEQFF; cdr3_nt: TGCGCCAGCAGCTTGGGGACATTTCGCAATGAGCAGTTCTTC
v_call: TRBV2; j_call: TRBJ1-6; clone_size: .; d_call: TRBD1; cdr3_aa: CARRDRGLIYNSPLHF; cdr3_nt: TGTGCCAGACGGGACAGGGGACTCATTTATAATTCACCCCTCCACTTT
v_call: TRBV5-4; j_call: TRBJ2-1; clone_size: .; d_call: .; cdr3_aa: CASSLSGDSYNEQFF; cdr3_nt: TGTGCCAGCAGCCTTAGCGGAGACTCCTACAATGAGCAGTTCTTC
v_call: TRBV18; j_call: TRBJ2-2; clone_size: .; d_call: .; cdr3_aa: CASSPRGGNTGELFF; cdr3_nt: TGTGCCAGCTCACCACGGGGCGGGAACACCGGGGAGCTGTTTTTT
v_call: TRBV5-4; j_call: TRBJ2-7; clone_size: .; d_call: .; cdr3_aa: CASSGGVSYEQYF; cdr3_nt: TGTGCCAGCTCCGGCGGGGTATCCTACGAGCAGTACTTC
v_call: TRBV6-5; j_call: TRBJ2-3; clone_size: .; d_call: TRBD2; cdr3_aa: CASKPLAGSDTQYF; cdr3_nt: TGTGCCAGCAAGCCGCTAGCGGGGTCAGATACGCAGTATTTT
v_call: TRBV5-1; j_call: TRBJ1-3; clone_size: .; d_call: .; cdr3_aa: CASSLEGGGDTIYF; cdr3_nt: TGCGCCAGCAGCTTGGAAGGTGGGGGGGACACCATATATTTT
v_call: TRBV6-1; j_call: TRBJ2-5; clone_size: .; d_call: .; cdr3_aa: CASSELLWGLEYF; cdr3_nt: TGTGCCAGCAGTGAACTATTGTGGGGACTTGAGTACTTC
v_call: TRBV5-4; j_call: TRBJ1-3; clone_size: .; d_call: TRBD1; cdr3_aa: CASSEGTGGLGNTIYF; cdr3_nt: TGTGCCAGCAGCGAAGGGACAGGGGGTCTCGGAAACACCATATATTTT
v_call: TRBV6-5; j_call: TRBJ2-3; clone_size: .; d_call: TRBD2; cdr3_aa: CASSRTSGGTDTQYF; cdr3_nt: TGTGCCAGCAGTCGGACTAGCGGGGGGACAGATACGCAGTATTTT
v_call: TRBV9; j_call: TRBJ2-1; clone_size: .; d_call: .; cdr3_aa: CASSVELGEQFF; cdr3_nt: TGTGCCAGCAGCGTAGAACTCGGTGAGCAGTTCTTC
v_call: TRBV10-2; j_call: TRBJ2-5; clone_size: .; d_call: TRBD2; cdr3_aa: CASSLLAGGQETQYF; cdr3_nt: TGCGCCAGCAGTCTTCTAGCGGGGGGACAAGAGACCCAGTACTTC
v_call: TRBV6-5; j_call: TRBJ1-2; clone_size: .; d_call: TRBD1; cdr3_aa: CASSYKRDSHSGYTF; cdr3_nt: TGTGCCAGCAGTTACAAACGGGACAGCCACTCTGGCTACACCTTC
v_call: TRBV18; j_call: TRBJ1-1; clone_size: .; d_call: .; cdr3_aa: CASSPGGEAFF; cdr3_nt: TGTGCCAGCTCACCGGGGGGGGAAGCTTTCTTT